This T cell receptor beta chain came from a study of sequential checkpoint blockade in melanoma (dated by TCRdb to about 2019). For the study in its entirety: Patients were randomized 1:1 to first-line nivolumab followed by ipilimumab (arm A) or ipilimumab followed by nivolumab (arm B). Maintenance nivolumab came after each of the two trial sequences.

Results and caveats for the whole study, not just this receptor: Validation of the response-prediction model combining TCR metrics and mutation burden is needed in larger, independent patient cohorts.

The immunoSEQ Assay was used to immunosequence TCRbeta CDR3 regions from genomic DNA. Before high-throughput sequencing, genomic DNA was amplified using bias-controlled multiplex PCR. The original methods were these. To quantify the absolute abundance of each unique TCRbeta CDR3 region, the sequences were collapsed and filtered. Clonality, defined as 1 minus Pielou's evenness, was calculated using only productive rearrangements. A previously published method was used to identify clones with significantly greater frequencies in on-treatment samples than in baseline samples. Held by TCRdb, this immuneACCESS table contains in-frame sequences only and omits some clones. Under half of the omission traces to an unresolved V gene where checked; the cause of the rest is unknown. V, J and clone size are those of that table, while D and trimming were read from the DNA. A total of more than 15,000 clones appear in this sample, 55% to 75% of them only once. The ten largest clones capture over 20% of the sample.

Looking up the germline V gene yields CDR1 MDHEN and CDR2 SYDVKM. From the cysteine through the phenylalanine, the CDR3 covers 16 amino acids. Kept here is only the CDR3 DNA, which spans 48 bases and is read in frame from base 1. V is cut back by 7 bases and J by 9 bases, with 18 bases in the junction unmatched. The meaning of the sample's treatment or condition label: randomized to nivolumab then ipilimumab (arm A) or the reverse (arm B). None of the trial patients had been given prior DNA-damaging chemotherapy. A FACS Aria II flow cytometer was used to sort live CD3+CD8+ cells that were negative for CD19 and CD56 from thawed PBMCs. The samples were obtained from melanoma patients enrolled in CheckMate 064, an open-label, randomized phase II trial testing sequential checkpoint blockade. Peripheral blood mononuclear cells were obtained through leukapheresis, purified using Ficoll-Paque, and frozen in human serum containing around 9.6% DMSO. Right after sorting, the blood CD3+CD8+ cells were verified to be >98% pure, and DNA extraction followed.

Notes on this clone: Its recognized antigen is unknown. Base qualities are missing; no much larger clone stands one base away.

The TCR was taken from a human donor with melanoma. Material: CD8+ T cells sorted from blood (inferred from file names), obtained from a patient given nivolumab and ipilimumab in sequence. The sequence is built from TRBV28 and TRBJ1-5; 7 middle bases align to TRBD1. The CDR3 has the sequence CASTLIRQGNRRPQHF. The DNA sequence is as follows: TGTGCCAGCACCCTAATACGACAGGGTAACCGACGGCCCCAGCATTTT.